This record looks at one TCR beta chain sequence and its context. What antigen it recognizes has not been identified. No clone much larger than this one lies a single base away; base qualities are absent. The data were taken from a study of stem cell transplantation in POMP-related autoinflammatory disease (dated by TCRdb to about 2021). The study in broad terms: According to the study's hypothesis, the TRB repertoire gets skewed because defective thymoproteasomes impair MHC class I-dependent CD8+ T-cell differentiation and positive selection. Before transplant, CD4+ naive T-cell skewing, low CD8+ T-cell proportions, and reduced T-cell cytokine secretion were observed in patients. The effect of POMP deficiency on T-cell receptor beta repertoire diversity and CDR3 characteristics was assessed using high-throughput TRB sequencing. Broader findings and caveats from the paper: Across all analyzed T-cell subsets, PRAID patients tended toward lower TRB diversity and higher clonality. Statistical significance for the trend toward lower diversity and increased clonality in PRAID patients was reached only for regulatory T cells. PRAID patients showed a restricted number of unique TRB V-J gene pairings.

Library creation used the immunoSEQ multiplex PCR assay. Per the original workflow: Shannon entropy, which takes clonal size distribution into account, was used to quantify repertoire diversity. The Gini-Simpson index (Simpson_1-D) was used to measure inequality of clonotype distribution. TCRdb limited this immuneACCESS table to in-frame rearrangements with V and J called. A share of clones is missing; checked studies link under half to unresolved V genes, and the rest is unexplained. D and trimming were read from the DNA, whereas the V and J calls and clone size are those reported in that table. The sample contains some 33,000 clones, 70% to 90% of them found a single time. Of the sample, under 0.75% falls within the top ten clones. This specimen's time point label, interpreted: before hematopoietic stem cell transplant. PRAID was marked by prominent immunodeficiency together with autoinflammation. Prior to TRB sequencing, T-cell subsets (conventional T cells, CD8+ T cells, regulatory T cells, T follicular helper cells) were sorted.

Spanning cysteine to phenylalanine, the CDR3 consists of 15 amino acids. Only the CDR3 region is kept as DNA, spanning 45 bases read in frame from base 1. As encoded in the germline V gene, CDR1 is SGHNT while CDR2 is YENEEA. Relative to germline, V is 0 bases shorter and J is 3 bases shorter, with 9 bases between their ends. This specimen consisted of CD4+ T cells from PBMCs, obtained before stem cell transplantation. This sequence uses TRBV11-3 and TRBJ2-1; TRBD1 is a weak D gene call, 5 bases matching. This clonotype originated in a human donor with POMP-related autoinflammation and immune dysregulation (PRAID). The CDR3 here reads CASSLEPGHYNEQFF. Here is the DNA: TGTGCCAGCAGCTTAGAGCCAGGGCACTACAATGAGCAGTTCTTC.